Below, 27 T cell receptor beta chains from the same sample are listed, as sequenced in a study of blood T cell repertoires in COVID-19. Sequencing was performed with immunoSEQ multiplex PCR; in TCRdb, only in-frame clones are kept and a portion is missing. The table records tens of thousands of clones, around 80% of them present only once. Sequencing was performed on peripheral blood. The source of these receptors is a human donor in a cohort sampled during active COVID-19.

CDR3 sequence: CASSQDWEAGSTYEQYF. DNA for the CDR3: TGCGCCAGCAGCCAAGATTGGGAAGCGGGGTCTACCTACGAGCAGTACTTC. The chain has TRBV4-1 and TRBJ2-7, with 7 bases matching TRBD2. V shed 0 bases and J 2 bases; nucleotides not matched to a gene: 10. CDR3 size: 17 residues. Germline V lookup: CDR1 MGHRA, CDR2 YSYEKL.

The rearrangement joins TRBV6-2 or TRBV6-3 to TRBJ1-5; 8 bases fit TRBD1. CDR3 length: 20 amino acids. Germline V CDR1 and CDR2: MNHEY, SVGEGT. Trimming removed 4 bases from V and 5 bases from J; junction bases left unmatched: 22. The CDR3 region is CASSSTIIGQGVTRHQPQHF. DNA for the CDR3: TGTGCCAGCAGTTCTACAATCATCGGACAGGGCGTGACGAGACATCAGCCCCAGCATTTT.

The chain employs TRBV9 and TRBJ2-1; TRBD2 matches at 9 bases. This CDR3 has 15 residues. CDR1 is SGDLS, CDR2 YYNGEE, per germline. The junction had 4 bases not matched to a gene; V was cut back by 2 bases and J by 4 bases. The CDR3 loop reads CASSVSGGTYNEQFF. In DNA form, the CDR3 reads TGTGCCAGCAGCGTTAGCGGGGGCACATACAATGAGCAGTTCTTC.

There are a few counts of this clone. This CDR3 is CASSQESNYGYTF. CDR3 coding DNA: TGTGCCAGCAGCCAAGAGAGTAACTATGGCTACACCTTC. This rearrangement joins TRBV3-1 (or the pseudogene TRBV3-2) to TRBJ1-2, with unresolved D. Trimming cost V 0 bases and J 1 base, with 3 bases left between them. Germline V CDR1 and CDR2: LGHDT, YNNKEL (reference sequence). This CDR3 contains 13 residues.

This clone is a singleton in its sample. The V call is TRBV2, the J call TRBJ2-7; possibly TRBD2 for D (5 bases). The V and J ends lost 6 bases and 2 bases respectively, with 11 bases between them. Germline V gives CDR1 SNHLY, CDR2 FYNNEI. The CDR3 runs 13 residues. CDR3 loop: CASRNTGTYEQYF. The DNA for the CDR3 is TGTGCCAGCAGAAATACCGGGACCTACGAGCAGTACTTC. The full variable domain, completed using reference TRBV2 and TRBJ2-7, is EPEVTQTPSHQVTQMGQEVILRCVPISNHLYFYWYRQILGQKVEFLVSFYNNEISEKSEIFDDQFSVERPDGSNFTLKIRSTKLEDSAMYFCASRNTGTYEQYFGPGTRLTVT.

This clone was observed a few times. The V call is TRBV6-8, the J call TRBJ2-7, with 10 bases aligning to TRBD1. The germline V gene has CDR1 MNHGY and CDR2 SAAAGT. The CDR3 is made up of 15 amino acids. The J segment lost 5 bases and the V segment lost 7 bases, leaving 11 bases of the junction unmatched. The CDR3 bases are TGTGCCAGCACCGAAATCGGGACAGGGGTGGACGAGCAGTACTTC. This translates into CASTEIGTGVDEQYF.

The rearrangement links TRBV5-1 to TRBJ2-7; 9 bases are a match to TRBD1. CDR1 and CDR2 from the germline V gene are SGHRS and YFSETQ. The CDR3 sequence is 14 residues long. With V trimmed by 4 bases and J by 6 bases, 8 bases remained unmatched. CDR3 in DNA: TGCGCCAGCAGCAGGGACAGGGAGGTGGGCGAGCAGTACTTC. This sequence encodes CASSRDREVGEQYF.

This clone is a singleton in its sample. The rearrangement uses TRBV5-1 and TRBJ2-7; D remains ambiguous. This CDR3 has 14 amino acids. The germline gives CDR1 SGHRS, CDR2 YFSETQ. V was cut by 2 bases and J by 2 bases, with 11 bases left in between. The CDR3 bases are TGCGCCAGCAGCTTTAGCCCGGCCCCCTACGAGCAGTACTTC. Encoded protein: CASSFSPAPYEQYF.

The chain joins TRBV5-4 to TRBJ2-7; 11 nucleotides align to TRBD2. With 2 bases clipped from V and 5 bases from J, the junction kept 12 bases outside the gene matches. The CDR3 consists of 17 residues. From germline, CDR1 is SGHNT and CDR2 YYREEE (reference sequence). CDR3 in amino acids: CASSLEPAGLAVDEQYF. CDR3 coding DNA: TGTGCCAGCAGCTTAGAGCCCGCGGGACTAGCGGTGGACGAGCAGTACTTC.

This clone was counted only a few times. The chain joins TRBV11-2 to TRBJ1-4, with 7 bases fitting TRBD1. Germline V gives CDR1 SGHAT, CDR2 FQNNGV. This CDR3 contains 15 residues. The ends lost 1 base at V and 10 bases at J; junction bases unmatched: 9. CDR3 nucleotide sequence: TGTGCCAGCAGCTTAGCGGCGACCAGACAGGGAAAACTGTTTTTT. Translation gives CASSLAATRQGKLFF.

This clone appeared once. V is TRBV5-5 and J is TRBJ1-1, with a possible D match to TRBD1 (5 bases). Trimming left V 4 bases short and J 11 bases short, with 18 bases between. The CDR3 has 13 amino acids. Germline CDR1 reads SGHKS; CDR2 reads YYEKEE (reference sequence). The CDR3 DNA sequence: TGTGCCAGCAGCCCGGCGGGACTCCCCGGGGCTTTCTTT. Translation: CASSPAGLPGAFF.

There are a few counts of this clone. The chain is built from TRBV5-5 and TRBJ1-5; perhaps TRBD1 as D (5 bases). The CDR3 consists of 14 residues. Germline assignment: CDR1 SGHKS and CDR2 YYEKEE (reference sequence). V lost 4 bases and J lost 3, with 11 bases in between. CDR3 in amino acids: CASSPGGDNQPQHF. The CDR3 coding sequence is TGTGCCAGCAGCCCAGGAGGGGACAATCAGCCCCAGCATTTT.

The rearrangement uses TRBV4-1 and TRBJ2-1; 9 bases align to TRBD2. Looked up from germline, CDR1 is MGHRA and CDR2 is YSYEKL. The CDR3 spans 17 residues. Trimming took 0 bases from V and 5 from J; bases not matched to a gene: 8. The CDR3 DNA reads TGCGCCAGCAGCCAAGAAGCTCCTAGCGGGGCGCACAATGAGCAGTTCTTC. This gives the protein CASSQEAPSGAHNEQFF.

The gene calls are TRBV29-1 and TRBJ2-3; 8 bases are a match to TRBD2. The CDR3 spans 15 residues. The ends lost 2 bases at V and 0 bases at J; junction bases unmatched: 4. CDR1 SQVTM and CDR2 ANQGSEA come from the germline V gene. CDR3 DNA: TGCAGCGTTGAACGGGAGGGGTGGAGCACAGATACGCAGTATTTT. This encodes CSVEREGWSTDTQYF.

V gene TRBV28 combines with J gene TRBJ2-5; 9 bases are shared with TRBD2. Germline V gene sequence: CDR1 MDHEN, CDR2 SYDVKM. The J segment lost 7 bases and the V segment lost 3 bases, leaving 9 bases of the junction unmatched. The CDR3 has 15 residues. CDR3 nucleotides: TGTGCCAGCAGTTTGATAGCGGGAGTGGTTGGGACCCAGTACTTC. Its protein is CASSLIAGVVGTQYF.

The genes are TRBV7-8 and TRBJ1-3; TRBD1 aligns across 7 bases. The CDR3 extends over 16 amino acids. Germline CDR1 is SGHVS and CDR2 is FQNEAQ. The J segment lost 0 bases and the V segment lost 1 base, leaving 3 bases of the junction unmatched. CDR3 sequence (DNA): TGTGCCAGCAGCTTAGGAGCAGGGGGCTCTGGAAACACCATATATTTT. Translated, it gives CASSLGAGGSGNTIYF.

The chain employs TRBV7-2 and TRBJ2-5, with D possibly TRBD1 on 6 matching bases. V was clipped by 5 bases and J by 0 bases, with 10 bases between them. The CDR3 loop spans 14 amino acids. Germline V lookup: CDR1 SGHTA, CDR2 FQGNSA. The CDR3 DNA sequence: TGTGCCAGCAGCATGGACAGATACCAAGAGACCCAGTACTTC. It specifies CASSMDRYQETQYF.

This chain joins TRBV3-1 (or the pseudogene TRBV3-2) and TRBJ1-4, with 7 bases identical to TRBD1. Trimming at V came to 2 bases and at J to 0 bases, leaving 9 bases not matched to a gene. Germline-derived CDR1 and CDR2 are LGHDT and YNNKEL (reference sequence). CDR3 length equals 18 residues. CDR3 DNA: TGTGCCAGCAGCCAAAGATATCCGGGACAGTCAACTAATGAAAAACTGTTTTTT. This translates into CASSQRYPGQSTNEKLFF.

The chain combines TRBV2 with TRBJ2-5; 8 nucleotides line up with TRBD2. In germline, CDR1 is SNHLY, CDR2 FYNNEI. The V segment lost 11 bases and the J segment 3 bases; nucleotides outside the gene matches: 5. The CDR3 has 12 residues. Written as DNA, the CDR3 is TGTGCCGGGAATAGCGGGGAAGAGACCCAGTACTTC. Translation gives CAGNSGEETQYF. The variable domain in full, completed from reference TRBV2 and TRBJ2-5, reads EPEVTQTPSHQVTQMGQEVILRCVPISNHLYFYWYRQILGQKVEFLVSFYNNEISEKSEIFDDQFSVERPDGSNFTLKIRSTKLEDSAMYFCAGNSGEETQYFGPGTRLLVL.

The rearrangement uses TRBV7-2 and TRBJ1-2; 12 bases agree with TRBD1. The germline V gene encodes CDR1 SGHTA and CDR2 FQGNSA. V shed 1 base, J shed 4 bases, and the junction held 7 bases outside the gene matches. There are 17 residues in the CDR3. The CDR3 reads CASSLGGQGAVGYGYTF. The CDR3, as DNA: TGTGCCAGCAGCTTAGGGGGACAGGGGGCGGTTGGCTATGGCTACACCTTC.

J is TRBJ2-7 and V is TRBV7-8; D gene ambiguous. With 1 base removed from V and 2 bases from J, the gap between germline ends came to 12 bases. CDR1 and CDR2 from the germline V gene are SGHVS and FQNEAQ. The CDR3 contains 15 residues. For the CDR3, the DNA is TGTGCCAGCAGCTTAGGTCGGCGGTTCACCTACGAGCAGTACTTC. This codes for CASSLGRRFTYEQYF. The full variable domain, completed using reference TRBV7-8 and TRBJ2-7, is GAGVSQSPRYKVAKRGQDVALRCDPISGHVSLFWYQQALGQGPEFLTYFQNEAQLDKSGLPSDRFFAERPEGSVSTLKIQRTQQEDSAVYLCASSLGRRFTYEQYFGPGTRLTVT.

The chain couples TRBV19 to TRBJ2-7, with TRBD2 matching over 7 bases. After removal of 4 bases from V and 2 bases from J, the junction contained 5 bases not matched to a gene. Germline V gene data show CDR1 as LNHDA and CDR2 as SQIVND (reference sequence). CDR3 length: 14 residues. CDR3 residues: CASSKQRDTYEQYF. The CDR3 DNA sequence: TGTGCCAGTAGTAAACAGCGGGATACCTACGAGCAGTACTTC. Combining the CDR3 with reference TRBV19 and TRBJ2-7 gives the whole variable domain DGGITQSPKYLFRKEGQNVTLSCEQNLNHDAMYWYRQDPGQGLRLIYYSQIVNDFQKGDIAEGYSVSREKKESFPLTVTSAQKNPTAFYLCASSKQRDTYEQYFGPGTRLTVT.

V usage is TRBV29-1 and J usage is TRBJ1-1; D gene ambiguous. V was pared by 4 bases and J by 1 base, with 7 bases between. Germline V gives CDR1 SQVTM, CDR2 ANQGSEA. This CDR3 spans 12 amino acids. The CDR3 loop is CSVGSGNTEAFF. The CDR3 DNA follows: TGCAGCGTTGGTTCAGGGAACACTGAAGCTTTCTTT.

This clone was observed a single time. The J gene is TRBJ2-1, the V gene TRBV19; 8 nucleotides align to TRBD2. The CDR3 totals 16 residues. V shed 5 bases and J 2 bases; nucleotides not matched to a gene: 8. Germline CDR1 LNHDA, CDR2 SQIVND (reference sequence). This CDR3 reads CASSWLSGSTYNEQFF. CDR3 sequence (DNA): TGTGCCAGTAGTTGGCTGAGCGGGAGTACCTACAATGAGCAGTTCTTC.

This rearrangement joins TRBV5-4 to TRBJ2-3, with 8 bases that match TRBD1. This CDR3 region has 14 residues. V lost 10 bases, J lost 4 bases, and 11 bases stayed unmatched. Germline V gene data show CDR1 as SGHNT and CDR2 as YYREEE (reference sequence). The CDR3: CAVGQGMEPDTQYF. CDR3 nucleotide sequence: TGTGCCGTCGGACAGGGAATGGAGCCAGATACGCAGTATTTT.

DNA for the CDR3: TGTGCTAGTGGTAAGGGGGTAGGGACCGCGGAAGAGACCCAGTACTTC. It specifies CASGKGVGTAEETQYF. J is TRBJ2-5 and V is TRBV12-5, with a possible D match to TRBD1 (6 bases). CDR1 LGHNT and CDR2 FRNRAP come from the germline V gene. V was trimmed by 5 bases and J by 3 bases, leaving 19 bases between them. This CDR3 is built from 16 residues.

CDR3 in DNA: TGTGCCAGCAGTCTAGGGGAGGCAGAATACAATGAGCAGTTCTTC. As protein: CASSLGEAEYNEQFF. The rearrangement uses TRBV28 and TRBJ2-1; the D gene is possibly TRBD2 (6 bases). There are 15 residues in the CDR3. The V gene's germline CDR1 is MDHEN and CDR2 SYDVKM. Trimming cost V 5 bases and J 4 bases, with 15 bases left between them.